These 8 T cell receptor beta chains were sequenced from one sample in a study of tumor-infiltrating lymphocytes in primary liver carcinoma. TCR beta cDNA came from roughly 550 ng total RNA, primed with a constant-region primer. Libraries of TCR beta came from three nested multiplex PCR rounds with slightly modified ARM-PCR. Forward primers for TRBV1-TRBV30 and a C-beta reverse primer served the first two PCR rounds, at around 9 cycles each. TCRdb re-derived calls from the multiplex PCR reads in MiXCR, one entry per CDR3 protein. Of 150,000 to 200,000 distinct CDR3 sequences detected, over 50% appear once; the ten largest clones hold roughly 76%. Germline DNA was extracted too, while blood RNA derived from unsorted whole blood. Input material: peripheral blood. These receptors were collected from a man in his forties with primary liver carcinoma and hepatitis B virus infection.

This clonotype was counted ten times or more. V usage is TRBV11-2 and J usage is TRBJ2-7, with D unclear. Germline CDR1 and CDR2: SGHAT and FQNNGV. The ends were cut back, 0 bases at V and 4 bases at J, with 7 bases in the middle. The CDR3 has 13 amino acids. CDR3 region: CASSLDPVYEQYF. DNA for the CDR3: TGTGCCAGCAGCTTAGATCCGGTTTACGAGCAGTACTTC.

The V gene is TRBV5-1, the J gene TRBJ2-5; D tentatively fits TRBD1 or TRBD2 (6 bases each). Trimming shortened V by 3 bases and J by 5 bases, and 11 bases separated the two germline ends. Germline loops: CDR1 SGHRS, CDR2 YFSETQ. This CDR3 has 13 amino acids. CDR3 coding DNA: TGCGCCAGCAGCTGGCAGGGGACTGAGACCCAGTACTTC. This sequence encodes CASSWQGTETQYF.

V gene TRBV11-1 combines with J gene TRBJ1-1; D not resolved. Germline V gene lookup returns CDR1 SGHAT and CDR2 FQDESV (reference sequence). CDR3 length equals 14 residues. The germline V and J ends were trimmed by 7 bases and 10 bases, with 22 bases remaining between them. CDR3 amino acids: CASNLNRGSVGAFF. CDR3 sequence (DNA): TGTGCCAGCAACTTGAATCGAGGCAGCGTGGGAGCTTTCTTT.

In its sample, this clonotype was seen many times. V usage is TRBV11-2 and J usage is TRBJ1-2; a possible D gene is TRBD1 (5 bases). Trimming pared 1 base from V and 4 bases from J, leaving 10 bases between. The CDR3 sequence is 14 residues long. Germline V gene data show CDR1 as SGHAT and CDR2 as FQNNGV. In DNA, the CDR3 is TGTGCCAGCAGCTTAGGCGGGGCCCTCTATGGCTACACCTTC. It yields the protein CASSLGGALYGYTF.

Ten or more counts support this clonotype. V is TRBV29-1 and J is TRBJ2-1, with 11 bases fitting TRBD2. Germline assignment: CDR1 SQVTM and CDR2 ANQGSEA. The junction had 27 bases not matched to a gene; V was cut back by 5 bases and J by 3 bases. The CDR3 runs to 22 residues. Written as DNA, the CDR3 is TGCAGCGTTCACCTCCGTTACCTTATAGCGGGAGGGCCGGTTGACTACTACAATGAGCAGTTCTTC. Its protein product is CSVHLRYLIAGGPVDYYNEQFF.

Details on this clonotype: At one end the junction does not follow the germline gene, possibly because of a read error. The chain couples TRBV11-2 to TRBJ2-1, with TRBD2 identical over 8 bases. Germline lookup yields CDR1 SGHAT and CDR2 FQNNGV. The CDR3 spans 15 residues. Written as DNA, the CDR3 is TGTGTCAGCAACCAAGTAGCGGGATCCTCTCGTAGGCAGTTCTTC. As protein: CVSNQVAGSSRRQFF.

This chain connects TRBV4-1 to TRBJ2-2, with 14 nucleotides matching TRBD2. Germline lookup yields CDR1 MGHRA and CDR2 YSYEKL. V dropped 1 base and J dropped 3; count of bases not matched to a gene: 4. The CDR3 extends over 18 amino acids. The DNA for the CDR3 is TGCGCCAGCAGCCAAGGACTAGCGGGAGGGTTGCACACCGGGGAGCTGTTTTTT. Translation: CASSQGLAGGLHTGELFF.

The rearrangement joins TRBV5-1 to TRBJ2-7, with D unclear. The germline V gene encodes CDR1 SGHRS and CDR2 YFSETQ. V lost 0 bases to trimming and J lost 0 bases, with 7 bases between them. There are 14 residues in the CDR3. This chain's CDR3 is CASSLAVSSYEQYF. The CDR3 nucleotides read TGCGCCAGCAGCTTGGCGGTCAGCTCCTACGAGCAGTACTTC.